This record looks at one TCR beta chain sequence and its context. TCR sequencing used cDNA made by reverse transcription of extracted RNA. Clones were read by immunoSEQ multiplex PCR, and TCRdb kept only the in-frame ones, dropping some. This sample yields approximately 180,000 clones, of which 58% are seen a single time; more than 15% belongs to the top ten. Trimming took 3 bases from V and 1 from J, leaving 12 bases between them. The CDR3 contains 14 residues. Germline loops: CDR1 GTSNPN, CDR2 SVGIG (reference sequence). This specimen comes from a study of CD8+ T cells in alopecia areata. Noted treatment: oral pan-JAK inhibitor, 5-10 mg twice daily.

Sequenced here: CD4+ T cells sorted from blood, sampled between weeks 55 and 65, from a patient treated with tofacitinib. The chain employs TRBV30 and TRBJ1-2; D is ambiguous. The origin of this receptor is a human donor with alopecia areata. The CDR3: CAWSLSGFNYGYTF. Here the CDR3 DNA reads TGTGCCTGGAGCCTGTCTGGCTTTAACTATGGCTACACCTTC.